The next 27 T cell receptor beta chains were all read from a single sample in a study of T-cell memory formation after mild COVID-19. TCRdb used MiXCR to reprocess the 5' RACE reads, holding one entry per CDR3 protein. The sample lists approximately 450,000 distinct CDR3 sequences, about 20% occurring once. Material for sequencing was PBMCs or a T cell subset sorted from them (not recorded which). The origin of the receptors is an adult woman who had mild COVID-19 (a few samples of this study predate the infection). Cell type and time point are not known.

There are a few counts of this clonotype. The rearrangement links TRBV3-1 to TRBJ2-1, with D possibly called TRBD1 or TRBD2 (5 bases each). The V and J ends lost 0 bases and 8 bases respectively, with 8 bases between them. The CDR3 extends over 13 amino acids. Germline lookup yields CDR1 LGHDT and CDR2 YNNKEL (reference sequence). The CDR3, as DNA: TGTGCCAGCAGCCAAGACAGGGACGATGAGCAGTTCTTC. Protein product: CASSQDRDDEQFF.

The V gene is TRBV9, the J gene TRBJ2-1, with 11 bases that match TRBD2. CDR1 and CDR2 (germline): SGDLS, YYNGEE. V shed 0 bases, J shed 3 bases, and the junction held 5 bases outside the gene matches. The CDR3 is made up of 17 amino acids. CDR3 nucleotides: TGTGCCAGCAGCGTAGTAGAGGGGACTAGCGGCTACAATGAGCAGTTCTTC. As protein: CASSVVEGTSGYNEQFF.

This clonotype was counted only a few times. This rearrangement joins TRBV7-3 to TRBJ2-1; the match to TRBD2 covers 7 bases. V shed 2 bases and J 8 bases; nucleotides not matched to a gene: 15. Looked up from germline, CDR1 is SGHTA and CDR2 is FQGTGA. CDR3 length: 17 residues. Written as DNA, the CDR3 is TGTGCCAGCAGCTTACCCAAAAGACTAGATGGGGGGGATGAGCAGTTCTTC. It encodes CASSLPKRLDGGDEQFF.

The chain couples TRBV25-1 to TRBJ2-7; TRBD1 agrees at 10 bases. The V segment lost 3 bases and the J segment 7 bases; nucleotides outside the gene matches: 9. Germline-derived CDR1 and CDR2 are MGHDK and SYGVNS. The CDR3 sequence is 15 residues long. The CDR3, as DNA: TGTGCCAGCAGTGACCCGGGACAGGGGTCGTATGAGCAGTACTTC. This gives the protein CASSDPGQGSYEQYF.

V gene TRBV2 combines with J gene TRBJ1-1; D is unclear. The CDR3 extends over 14 amino acids. Deletions cut 1 base from V and 0 bases from J, with 6 bases between. CDR1 is SNHLY, CDR2 FYNNEI, per germline. The CDR3 nucleotides are TGTGCCAGCAGTGAAGACAGAATGAACACTGAAGCTTTCTTT. Translation gives CASSEDRMNTEAFF.

This clonotype has only a few counts. The rearrangement joins TRBV5-1 to TRBJ2-1; 8 positions match TRBD1. V was pared by 4 bases and J by 3 bases, with 6 bases of the junction left unmatched. The length of the CDR3 is 15 residues. Looked up from germline, CDR1 is SGHRS and CDR2 is YFSETQ. The CDR3 sequence is CASSRAGGDYNEQFF. CDR3 nucleotides: TGCGCCAGCAGCCGGGCAGGGGGCGACTACAATGAGCAGTTCTTC.

This clonotype was counted a few times. The chain is built from TRBV11-2 and TRBJ2-1; 9 positions agree with TRBD1. Germline trimming cut 4 bases from V and 9 bases from J; bases unmatched to any gene: 10. From germline, CDR1 is SGHAT and CDR2 FQNNGV. The CDR3 extends over 15 amino acids. The CDR3 DNA follows: TGTGCCAGCAGCTCCGCACCGGGACAGGGTACTGAGCAGTTCTTC. It encodes CASSSAPGQGTEQFF.

The chain combines TRBV4-1 with TRBJ2-7; possibly TRBD1 or TRBD2 for D (5 bases each). The CDR3 consists of 16 residues. V was pared by 0 bases and J by 2 bases, with 14 bases between. Germline-derived CDR1 and CDR2 are MGHRA and YSYEKL. CDR3 coding DNA: TGCGCCAGCAGCCAAGATGGGCCAGGGACGACCTACGAGCAGTACTTC. Its translation: CASSQDGPGTTYEQYF.

V and J are TRBV20-1 and TRBJ2-7, with 9 nucleotides matching TRBD1. CDR1 is DFQATT and CDR2 is SNEGSKA in the germline V gene (reference sequence). V shed 5 bases and J 6 bases; nucleotides not matched to a gene: 11. This CDR3 region has 14 residues. This CDR3 is CSAWTGTGHPEQYF. CDR3 bases: TGCAGTGCTTGGACCGGGACAGGGCATCCCGAGCAGTACTTC.

This clonotype was counted ten times or more. The chain joins TRBV29-1 to TRBJ2-2, with 8 positions matching TRBD1. This CDR3 is 13 amino acids long. With V trimmed by 6 bases and J by 7 bases, 7 bases remained unmatched. In germline, CDR1 is SQVTM, CDR2 ANQGSEA. The CDR3 region has the DNA TGCAGCGTGTCGACAGGGGATGGCGGGGAGCTGTTTTTT. It translates to CSVSTGDGGELFF.

V gene TRBV20-1 combines with J gene TRBJ2-1; the match to TRBD2 covers 9 bases. CDR3 length equals 15 residues. Germline V gene data show CDR1 as DFQATT and CDR2 as SNEGSKA (reference sequence). The junction had 8 bases not matched to a gene; V was cut back by 0 bases and J by 8 bases. The CDR3 loop reads CSARDSGGRAHEQFF. The CDR3 DNA follows: TGCAGTGCTAGAGATAGCGGCGGGAGGGCGCATGAGCAGTTCTTC.

This chain connects TRBV6-6 to TRBJ1-2, with D perhaps TRBD1 (5 bases). In germline, CDR1 is MNHNY, CDR2 SVGAGI (reference sequence). The CDR3 extends over 14 amino acids. The V end was cut by 6 bases, the J end by 0 bases, with 11 bases between. The CDR3 sequence is CASSTGRANYGYTF. Written as DNA, the CDR3 is TGTGCCAGCAGCACGGGACGAGCTAACTATGGCTACACCTTC.

This clonotype was counted between two and nine times. The chain combines TRBV20-1 with TRBJ1-1; D gene ambiguous. The CDR3 totals 17 residues. Germline assignment: CDR1 DFQATT and CDR2 SNEGSKA (reference sequence). V lost 0 bases and J lost 2, with 19 bases in between. The CDR3 sequence: CSARDSRAGEGNTEAFF. The CDR3 DNA reads as TGCAGTGCTAGAGATAGTCGGGCAGGCGAAGGTAACACTGAAGCTTTCTTT.

V and J are TRBV13 and TRBJ2-7, with 9 positions matching TRBD1. Trimming removed 4 bases from V and 5 bases from J; junction bases left unmatched: 3. This CDR3 comprises 13 residues. CDR1 is PRHDT, CDR2 FYEKMQ, per germline (reference sequence). The CDR3 DNA reads as TGTGCCAGCAGCTGGACAGGGGCCCACGAGCAGTACTTC. Translated: CASSWTGAHEQYF.

V and J are TRBV25-1 and TRBJ2-1; no firm D call. Germline loops: CDR1 MGHDK, CDR2 SYGVNS. Trimming took off 6 bases at V and 8 bases at J, with 5 bases between the two ends. The length of the CDR3 is 10 residues. The CDR3 reads CASRGYEQFF. The DNA of the CDR3 is TGTGCCAGCAGGGGGTATGAGCAGTTCTTC.

The sample holds many counts of this clonotype. This CDR3 is CAISEFGTSGRREKETQYF. As DNA, the CDR3 is TGTGCCATCAGTGAGTTCGGGACTAGCGGGAGGCGTGAAAAAGAGACCCAGTACTTC. The V gene is TRBV10-3, the J gene TRBJ2-5, with TRBD2 identical over 15 bases. Per the germline V gene, CDR1 is ENHRY and CDR2 is SYGVKD. V gave up 1 base and J gave up 3 bases; unmatched junction bases: 9. This CDR3 has 19 amino acids.

The chain links TRBV5-5 to TRBJ1-1; D call uncertain. This CDR3 region has 15 residues. Between the trimmed V and J ends, which lost 0 bases and 4 bases, there was a span of 13 bases. CDR1 and CDR2 (germline): SGHKS, YYEKEE (reference sequence). In nucleotides, the CDR3 is TGTGCCAGCAGCTTGGCCGTAGGGCGGGCCACTGAAGCTTTCTTT. It is translated as CASSLAVGRATEAFF.

This clonotype has more than one count but fewer than ten. The gene calls are TRBV7-8 and TRBJ2-1, with D hard to call. This CDR3 region has 14 residues. The V gene lost 0 bases and the J gene lost 10 bases, with 13 bases spanning the gap. Germline V gives CDR1 SGHVS, CDR2 FQNEAQ. CDR3 sequence reads: CASSLAKGMGEQFF. The CDR3 DNA follows: TGTGCCAGCAGCTTAGCGAAGGGAATGGGGGAGCAGTTCTTC.

The chain uses TRBV12-3 or TRBV12-4 and TRBJ2-7; D perhaps matches TRBD2 (6 bases). The CDR3 loop spans 11 amino acids. Deletions cut 10 bases from V and 7 bases from J, with 14 bases between. The CDR3 DNA sequence: TGTGCCACCTCGAAAGCGGGTGAGCAGTACTTC. Its translation: CATSKAGEQYF.

This clonotype has only a few counts. The chain combines TRBV9 with TRBJ1-6, with 7 bases matching TRBD1. J lost 7 bases, V lost 4 bases, and 11 bases had no gene match. The CDR3 loop spans 16 amino acids. Germline assignment: CDR1 SGDLS and CDR2 YYNGEE. The CDR3 nucleotides read TGTGCCAGCAGCCCCAGGGGGGCAATAGGAAATTCACCCCTCCACTTT. It yields the protein CASSPRGAIGNSPLHF.

This clonotype was recorded a few times. V usage is TRBV15 and J usage is TRBJ2-2, with 8 bases aligning to TRBD2. The ends lost 4 bases at V and 0 bases at J; junction bases unmatched: 19. This CDR3 has 21 amino acids. Germline V gene sequence: CDR1 LNHNV, CDR2 YYDKDF (reference sequence). CDR3 residues: CATSTLYVVLGAGANTGELFF. Here the CDR3 DNA reads TGTGCCACCAGCACACTTTATGTGGTCCTCGGAGCGGGAGCGAACACCGGGGAGCTGTTTTTT.

The chain recombines TRBV5-1 with TRBJ2-3; TRBD2 matches at 12 bases. V was pared by 0 bases and J by 2 bases, with 10 bases of the junction left unmatched. The CDR3 sequence is 19 residues long. Germline V gives CDR1 SGHRS, CDR2 YFSETQ. The CDR3 is CASSLEMTSSGGVTDTQYF. The CDR3 region has the DNA TGCGCCAGCAGCTTGGAGATGACCTCTAGCGGGGGGGTCACAGATACGCAGTATTTT.

This rearrangement joins TRBV19 to TRBJ1-5; perhaps TRBD1 as D (6 bases). In germline, CDR1 is LNHDA, CDR2 SQIVND (reference sequence). The CDR3 contains 14 residues. Trimming cost V 7 bases and J 5 bases, with 15 bases left between them. The CDR3 sequence: CASTMDSSYQPQHF. CDR3 DNA: TGTGCCAGTACTATGGACAGTTCGTATCAGCCCCAGCATTTT.

The gene calls are TRBV20-1 and TRBJ1-2; a possible D gene is TRBD1 (6 bases). The germline CDR1 and CDR2 sequences are DFQATT and SNEGSKA (reference sequence). V shed 3 bases and J shed 4 bases, with 9 bases lying between them. CDR3 length: 12 amino acids. The CDR3 nucleotides read TGCAGTGCTAGTGAGGGGGGCTATGGCTACACCTTC. It codes for CSASEGGYGYTF.

This clonotype was counted a few times. The J gene is TRBJ2-7, the V gene TRBV15, with no clear D. Trimming shortened V by 8 bases and J by 2 bases, and 16 bases separated the two germline ends. The length of the CDR3 is 14 residues. Germline V gene lookup returns CDR1 LNHNV and CDR2 YYDKDF (reference sequence). The CDR3 nucleotides are TGTGCCACCGGGGTGGCCCTGGTTACCTACGAGCAGTACTTC. Translated, it gives CATGVALVTYEQYF.

The chain recombines TRBV4-1 with TRBJ2-7; tentative D call: TRBD2 (5 bases). The V gene lost 1 base and the J gene lost 0 bases, with 13 bases spanning the gap. CDR1 is MGHRA, CDR2 YSYEKL, per germline. This CDR3 is built from 16 residues. The CDR3 protein is CASSQVWTRGSYEQYF. DNA for the CDR3: TGCGCCAGCAGCCAAGTCTGGACTCGTGGCTCCTACGAGCAGTACTTC.

The rearrangement joins TRBV11-2 to TRBJ2-6; unclear D gene. CDR3 length equals 14 residues. The germline CDR1 and CDR2 sequences are SGHAT and FQNNGV. Trimming stripped 10 bases from V and 1 base from J, with 11 bases between. The CDR3 region has the DNA TGTGCCACCGCACTGGGATCTGGGGCCAACGTCCTGACTTTC. This encodes CATALGSGANVLTF.